Listed below are T cell receptor beta chains from one sample, sequenced in a study of T-cell memory formation after mild COVID-19. TCRdb used MiXCR to reprocess the 5' RACE reads, holding one entry per CDR3 protein. Here the sample spans some 120,000 distinct CDR3 sequences, about 6% being singletons. The source material was PBMCs or a T cell subset sorted from them (not recorded which). The source is an adult woman who had mild COVID-19 (a few samples of this study predate the infection). Cell type and time point are not known. CDR3s include the opening cysteine and the closing phenylalanine or tryptophan. The order of the fields is V gene, J gene, clone size, D gene, CDR3 protein, CDR3 DNA. A D gene is named only where the DNA matches it firmly. Part of the rows lack a size; the others show once, few, many or a class for expanded clones.

>TRBV5-6|TRBJ1-1|few|NA
CASSFGRSRNTEAFF
TGTGCCAGCAGCTTTGGTAGGAGTAGGAACACTGAAGCTTTCTTT
>TRBV20-1|TRBJ2-3|few|NA
CSARRGGLRTPTDTQYF
TGCAGTGCTAGGAGGGGTGGACTCCGAACCCCCACAGATACGCAGTATTTT
>TRBV11-2|TRBJ2-3|NA|TRBD2
CASSLGTSRATDTQYF
TGTGCCAGCAGCTTAGGGACTAGCAGAGCCACAGATACGCAGTATTTT
>TRBV7-9|TRBJ2-7|NA|TRBD1
CASSPRQGSRYEQYF
TGTGCCAGCAGCCCCAGACAGGGGTCCCGCTACGAGCAGTACTTC
>TRBV18|TRBJ1-1|NA|NA
CASSPTHTEAFF
TGTGCCAGCTCACCGACCCACACTGAAGCTTTCTTT
>TRBV18|TRBJ1-1|many|NA
CASSPGTQNTEAFF
TGTGCCAGCTCACCCGGGACACAGAACACTGAAGCTTTCTTT
>TRBV29-1|TRBJ2-3|NA|TRBD1
CSVGGQGTDTQYF
TGCAGCGTTGGGGGACAGGGCACAGATACGCAGTATTTT
>TRBV7-6|TRBJ1-1|many|NA
CASSLGQQKQAFF
TGTGCCAGCAGCTTAGGACAGCAAAAACAAGCTTTCTTT
>TRBV30|TRBJ1-5|many|TRBD1
CAWRQGDQPQHF
TGTGCCTGGAGGCAGGGGGATCAGCCCCAGCATTTT
>TRBV12-3/TRBV12-4|TRBJ1-5|many|NA
CASNLGSNQPQHF
TGTGCCAGCAACCTGGGGAGCAATCAGCCCCAGCATTTT
>TRBV12-3/TRBV12-4|TRBJ2-7|NA|NA
CASRRGTAPAEQYF
TGTGCCAGCAGACGCGGGACAGCCCCAGCCGAGCAGTACTTC
>TRBV20-1|TRBJ2-1|few|NA
CSAREGADNEQFF
TGCAGTGCTAGGGAGGGCGCGGACAATGAGCAGTTCTTC
>TRBV5-4|TRBJ1-1|few|TRBD1
CASSPRDRYTEAFF
TGTGCCAGCAGCCCCCGGGACAGGTACACTGAAGCTTTCTTT
>TRBV5-1|TRBJ1-3|few|NA
CASSWGPRQTYSGNTIYF
TGCGCCAGCAGCTGGGGACCCAGACAGACCTACTCTGGAAACACCATATATTTT
>TRBV7-8|TRBJ2-5|NA|NA
CASTLLPDSYQETQYF
TGTGCCAGCACCCTCTTACCGGACAGCTACCAAGAGACCCAGTACTTC
>TRBV4-2|TRBJ2-1|few|NA
CASSQPEYNEQFF
TGTGCCAGCAGCCAACCCGAATACAATGAGCAGTTCTTC
>TRBV24-1|TRBJ2-7|few|NA
CATSDFDRSEQYF
TGTGCCACCAGTGATTTTGACAGGAGCGAGCAGTACTTC
>TRBV5-4|TRBJ1-2|NA|NA
CASSLAEQYGYTF
TGTGCCAGCAGCTTGGCTGAACAGTATGGCTACACCTTC
>TRBV20-1|TRBJ2-7|many|NA
CSPASPYEQYF
TGCAGTCCCGCTTCTCCCTACGAGCAGTACTTC
>TRBV2|TRBJ2-1|few|NA
CASSGRNIYNEQFF
TGTGCCAGCAGTGGAAGGAACATCTACAATGAGCAGTTCTTC
>TRBV5-1|TRBJ1-4|many|NA
CASSPYDPAQTGSKLFF
TGCGCCAGCAGCCCGTATGATCCTGCCCAGACCGGGTCAAAACTGTTTTTT
>TRBV24-1|TRBJ1-5|few|TRBD1
CATSDRDRAQPQHF
TGTGCCACCAGTGACCGAGACAGGGCCCAGCCCCAGCATTTT
>TRBV18|TRBJ1-1|few|NA
CASSPATEAGHQEVRTEAFF
TGTGCCAGCTCACCCGCGACAGAGGCGGGTCACCAGGAAGTCCGCACTGAAGCTTTCTTT
>TRBV29-1|TRBJ2-6|many|NA
CSVGRSGANVLTF
TGCAGCGTGGGACGCTCTGGGGCCAACGTCCTGACTTTC
>TRBV7-9|TRBJ2-1|NA|NA
CASSLVGSPYNEQFF
TGTGCCAGCAGCTTAGTGGGTAGTCCCTACAATGAGCAGTTCTTC
>TRBV24-1|TRBJ2-1|many|NA
CATSDTRERQFF
TGTGCCACCAGTGATACCCGGGAGAGACAGTTCTTC
>TRBV3-1|TRBJ2-5|many|NA
CASSQEGTKRETQYF
TGTGCCAGCAGCCAGGAGGGGACGAAAAGGGAGACCCAGTACTTC
>TRBV7-6|TRBJ1-1|many|TRBD1
CASSFPGGQNTEAFF
TGTGCCAGCAGCTTCCCAGGGGGCCAAAACACTGAAGCTTTCTTT